This TCR beta chain was found in a study of beta chain features in type 1 diabetes. Overall study results and limits: Type 1 diabetes patients had fewer VDJ junction insertions and more deletions.

As concerns this clone: No antigen is known for it.

Every isolated RNA sample was fully reverse transcribed, so sequencing captured expressed TCRB transcripts. Repertoires were generated with immunoSEQ multiplex PCR, while TCRdb's copy carries only in-frame clones and drops some. The table has 900,000 or so clones, 15% to 20% seen once. This CDR3 has 17 residues. Germline trimming cut 1 base from V and 3 bases from J; bases unmatched to any gene: 11. Germline loops: CDR1 MNHEY, CDR2 SMNVEV (reference sequence). This rearrangement joins TRBV27 to TRBJ1-2, with TRBD1 matching over 7 bases. The receptor's source is a woman aged 18 to 35 in good health. Sequenced input: naive CD4+ T cells from blood. The CDR3 DNA follows: TGTGCCAGCAGTTTATATGCAGGGGGTGGGATCGACTATGGCTACACCTTC. Translating gives CASSLYAGGGIDYGYTF.